This is a list of T cell receptor beta chains from one sample in a study of blood T cell repertoires in COVID-19. The table came from immunoSEQ multiplex PCR; TCRdb's copy has only in-frame clones and leaves some out. Among around 310,000 clones listed, approximately 91% were seen once. Sample: peripheral blood. The receptors shown here come from a woman aged 55-70 years with acute or convalescent COVID-19. Both conserved end residues are part of each CDR3. Fields, in order: D gene, clone size, J gene, V gene, CDR3 protein, CDR3 DNA. A D gene is named only where the DNA matches it firmly. A clone size is listed for some rows: how often the clone was seen (once, few, many), or a class if it is expanded.

d_gene: -
abundance: once
j_gene: TRBJ2-4
v_gene: TRBV28
CDR3aa: CASSLWSGIGLNIQYF
CDR3nt: TGTGCCAGCAGTTTATGGTCAGGGATCGGGTTAAACATTCAGTACTTC

d_gene: -
abundance: -
j_gene: TRBJ2-1
v_gene: TRBV29-1
CDR3aa: CSVQQGYNEQFF
CDR3nt: TGCAGCGTCCAACAGGGCTACAATGAGCAGTTCTTC

d_gene: -
abundance: -
j_gene: TRBJ2-1
v_gene: TRBV9
CDR3aa: CASSVPGMNEQFF
CDR3nt: TGTGCCAGCAGCGTTCCGGGGATGAATGAGCAGTTCTTC

d_gene: -
abundance: -
j_gene: TRBJ1-2
v_gene: TRBV18
CDR3aa: CATNPGDENYGYTF
CDR3nt: TGTGCCACCAATCCAGGGGATGAAAACTATGGCTACACCTTC

d_gene: -
abundance: -
j_gene: TRBJ1-2
v_gene: TRBV5-1
CDR3aa: CASSFPASGYGYTF
CDR3nt: TGCGCCAGCAGCTTCCCAGCTAGTGGCTATGGCTACACCTTC

d_gene: TRBD1
abundance: -
j_gene: TRBJ1-3
v_gene: TRBV5-1
CDR3aa: CASAPDRGTGNTIYF
CDR3nt: TGCGCCAGCGCCCCGGACAGGGGAACTGGAAACACCATATATTTT

d_gene: -
abundance: -
j_gene: TRBJ1-1
v_gene: TRBV3-1/TRBV3-2
CDR3aa: CASSQDRGNMNTEAFF
CDR3nt: TGTGCCAGCAGCCAAGACAGGGGCAATATGAACACTGAAGCTTTCTTT

d_gene: -
abundance: -
j_gene: TRBJ2-7
v_gene: TRBV15
CDR3aa: CATSRDRGRGYEQYF
CDR3nt: TGTGCCACCAGCAGAGATCGGGGTAGGGGGTACGAGCAGTACTTC

d_gene: TRBD1
abundance: -
j_gene: TRBJ1-1
v_gene: TRBV6-2/TRBV6-3
CDR3aa: CASSYGDRGTEAFF
CDR3nt: TGTGCCAGCAGTTACGGGGACAGGGGTACTGAAGCTTTCTTT

d_gene: -
abundance: once
j_gene: TRBJ1-4
v_gene: TRBV12-3/TRBV12-4
CDR3aa: CASGGGGKLFF
CDR3nt: TGTGCCAGCGGGGGGGGCGGAAAACTGTTTTTT

d_gene: -
abundance: -
j_gene: TRBJ1-2
v_gene: TRBV19
CDR3aa: CASTFAGSSYGYTF
CDR3nt: TGTGCCAGTACTTTTGCGGGATCCTCCTATGGCTACACCTTC

d_gene: -
abundance: -
j_gene: TRBJ1-1
v_gene: TRBV21-1
CDR3aa: CASSKAGQGDAFF
CDR3nt: TGTGCCAGCAGCAAAGCCGGACAGGGGGACGCTTTCTTT

d_gene: TRBD2
abundance: -
j_gene: TRBJ2-7
v_gene: TRBV6-5
CDR3aa: CASSYGLASYEQYF
CDR3nt: TGTGCCAGCAGTTACGGACTAGCCTCCTACGAGCAGTACTTC

d_gene: TRBD1
abundance: -
j_gene: TRBJ2-5
v_gene: TRBV7-2
CDR3aa: CASSTTGGRETQYF
CDR3nt: TGTGCCAGCAGCACGACAGGGGGCAGGGAGACCCAGTACTTC

d_gene: TRBD2
abundance: -
j_gene: TRBJ2-2
v_gene: TRBV28
CDR3aa: CASSPGTSGSPGELFF
CDR3nt: TGTGCCAGCAGTCCCGGGACTAGCGGGAGTCCCGGGGAGCTGTTTTTT

d_gene: TRBD1
abundance: -
j_gene: TRBJ2-7
v_gene: TRBV24-1
CDR3aa: CATSDRTGGINEQYF
CDR3nt: TGTGCCACCAGTGACCGGACAGGGGGGATCAACGAGCAGTACTTC

d_gene: -
abundance: -
j_gene: TRBJ1-4
v_gene: TRBV29-1
CDR3aa: CSVGNSEKLFF
CDR3nt: TGCAGCGTCGGGAATAGTGAAAAACTGTTTTTT

d_gene: -
abundance: -
j_gene: TRBJ1-3
v_gene: TRBV7-9
CDR3aa: CASSLGQNTIYF
CDR3nt: TGTGCCAGCAGCTTAGGGCAAAACACCATATATTTT

d_gene: -
abundance: -
j_gene: TRBJ1-3
v_gene: TRBV7-2
CDR3aa: CASSFGRNTIYF
CDR3nt: TGTGCCAGCAGCTTCGGGAGAAACACCATATATTTT

d_gene: -
abundance: -
j_gene: TRBJ2-2
v_gene: TRBV7-3
CDR3aa: CASSFPGGSNTGELFF
CDR3nt: TGTGCCAGCAGCTTCCCGGGGGGCTCGAACACCGGGGAGCTGTTTTTT

d_gene: -
abundance: -
j_gene: TRBJ1-2
v_gene: TRBV6-6
CDR3aa: CASSYDSKPYGYTF
CDR3nt: TGTGCCAGCAGTTACGACAGCAAGCCGTATGGCTACACCTTC

d_gene: -
abundance: -
j_gene: TRBJ2-5
v_gene: TRBV5-6
CDR3aa: CASSLLRVGYQETQYF
CDR3nt: TGTGCCAGCAGCTTGCTCAGGGTCGGGTACCAAGAGACCCAGTACTTC

d_gene: -
abundance: once
j_gene: TRBJ1-5
v_gene: TRBV27
CDR3aa: CASRKNRDYNQPQHF
CDR3nt: TGTGCCAGCCGGAAGAACCGGGACTACAATCAGCCCCAGCATTTT

d_gene: -
abundance: -
j_gene: TRBJ2-2
v_gene: TRBV12-3/TRBV12-4
CDR3aa: CASTGVRELFF
CDR3nt: TGTGCCAGCACCGGAGTCCGGGAGCTGTTTTTT

d_gene: TRBD1
abundance: -
j_gene: TRBJ2-1
v_gene: TRBV5-4
CDR3aa: CASTSGGQGTYNEQFF
CDR3nt: TGTGCCAGCACCTCAGGGGGACAGGGGACCTACAATGAGCAGTTCTTC

d_gene: TRBD1
abundance: -
j_gene: TRBJ1-5
v_gene: TRBV18
CDR3aa: CASSPDRVSNQPQHF
CDR3nt: TGTGCCAGCTCACCCGACAGGGTGAGCAATCAGCCCCAGCATTTT

d_gene: TRBD1
abundance: -
j_gene: TRBJ1-3
v_gene: TRBV30
CDR3aa: CAWGDRRSGNTIYF
CDR3nt: TGTGCCTGGGGGGACAGAAGATCTGGAAACACCATATATTTT

d_gene: -
abundance: once
j_gene: TRBJ1-6
v_gene: TRBV19
CDR3aa: CASSMNGAGRHSPLHF
CDR3nt: TGTGCCAGTAGTATGAACGGCGCAGGGAGGCATTCACCCCTCCACTTT

d_gene: TRBD1
abundance: -
j_gene: TRBJ1-1
v_gene: TRBV5-1
CDR3aa: CASSREGPGGVTEAFF
CDR3nt: TGCGCCAGCAGCAGAGAAGGTCCAGGGGGCGTTACTGAAGCTTTCTTT

d_gene: TRBD2
abundance: -
j_gene: TRBJ2-5
v_gene: TRBV7-2
CDR3aa: CASSLDPRASGRETQYF
CDR3nt: TGTGCCAGCAGCTTAGATCCCCGGGCTAGCGGGAGAGAGACCCAGTACTTC

d_gene: -
abundance: -
j_gene: TRBJ1-1
v_gene: TRBV5-1
CDR3aa: CASRTGTEAFF
CDR3nt: TGCGCCAGCAGGACCGGGACTGAAGCTTTCTTT